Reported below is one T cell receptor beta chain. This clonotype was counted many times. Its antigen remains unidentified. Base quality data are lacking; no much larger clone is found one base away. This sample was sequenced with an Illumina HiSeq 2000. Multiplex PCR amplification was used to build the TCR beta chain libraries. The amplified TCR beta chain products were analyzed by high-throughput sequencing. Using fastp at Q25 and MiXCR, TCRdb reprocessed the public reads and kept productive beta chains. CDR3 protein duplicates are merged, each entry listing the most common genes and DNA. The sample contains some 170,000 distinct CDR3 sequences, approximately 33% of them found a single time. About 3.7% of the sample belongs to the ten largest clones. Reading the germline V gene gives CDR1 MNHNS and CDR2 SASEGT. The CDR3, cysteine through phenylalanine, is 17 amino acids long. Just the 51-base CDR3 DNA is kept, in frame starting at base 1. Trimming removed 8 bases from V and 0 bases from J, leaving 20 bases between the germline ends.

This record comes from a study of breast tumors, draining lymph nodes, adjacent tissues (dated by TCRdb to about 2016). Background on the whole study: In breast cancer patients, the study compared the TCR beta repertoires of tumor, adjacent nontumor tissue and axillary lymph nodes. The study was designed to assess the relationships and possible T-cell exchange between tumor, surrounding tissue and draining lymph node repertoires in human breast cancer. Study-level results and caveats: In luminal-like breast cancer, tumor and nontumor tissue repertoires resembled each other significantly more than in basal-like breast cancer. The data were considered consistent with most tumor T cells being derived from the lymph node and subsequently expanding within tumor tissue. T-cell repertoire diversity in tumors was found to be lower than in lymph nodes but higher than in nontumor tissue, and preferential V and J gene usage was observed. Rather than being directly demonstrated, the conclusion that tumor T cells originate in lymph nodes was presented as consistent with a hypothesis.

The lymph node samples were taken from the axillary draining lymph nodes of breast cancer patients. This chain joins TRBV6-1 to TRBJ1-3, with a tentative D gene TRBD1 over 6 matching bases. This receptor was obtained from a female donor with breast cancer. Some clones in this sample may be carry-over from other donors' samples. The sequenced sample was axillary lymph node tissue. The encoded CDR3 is CASLGPSQGSSGNTIYF. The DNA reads TGTGCCAGCTTAGGACCTTCGCAGGGGAGCTCTGGAAACACCATATATTTT.